This T cell receptor beta chain was retrieved from a study of cytomegalovirus exposure and HLA in healthy donors. Study-wide background: A prior study identified 117 million unique TCR beta sequences from roughly 180 million T cells. Study-level findings and limits: Later on, an analysis tied around 17,000 TCR beta sequences to HLA alleles at 0.05 false discovery rate. The study had only CMV serostatus as immune exposure information.

In the PCR, 60 Vbeta and 13 Jbeta primers were used. Sequencing used immunoSEQ multiplex PCR; TCRdb keeps in-frame clones, though not all of them. The data show about 110,000 clones, with 65% to 85% seen just once and about 2.3% held by the top ten. Comment on this clone: What it recognizes is unknown.

The V gene end was trimmed by 5 bases and the J gene end by 6 bases; junction bases not matched to a gene: 12. CDR1 is MDHEN and CDR2 is SYDVKM in the germline V gene. This CDR3 has 17 amino acids. The sequenced sample consisted of PBMCs. The chain carries TRBV28 and TRBJ1-5, with 11 bases matching TRBD1. This TCR was recovered from a man between 18 and 29 years old in good health and CMV-seronegative. CDR3 sequence: CASSPLKRTGGLQPQHF. CDR3 DNA: TGTGCCAGCAGTCCCCTGAAGAGGACAGGGGGCCTTCAGCCCCAGCATTTT.